This entry lists 10 T cell receptor beta chains sequenced from one sample in a study of blood T cell repertoires in COVID-19. Generated by immunoSEQ multiplex PCR, the TCRdb table keeps only in-frame clones and is missing some. Here the sample spans about 72,000 clones, around 76% being singletons. What was sequenced was peripheral blood. These receptors were collected from a human donor in a cohort sampled during active COVID-19.

This chain uses TRBV6-5 with TRBJ1-2; 7 positions agree with TRBD1. The germline CDR1 and CDR2 sequences are MNHEY and SVGAGI. CDR3 length: 13 amino acids. After removal of 6 bases from V and 4 bases from J, the junction contained 5 bases not matched to a gene. CDR3 nucleotide sequence: TGTGCCAGCAGCTCACAGGGGACCTATGGCTACACCTTC. The encoded protein is CASSSQGTYGYTF.

The CDR3 region is CASSYGVPGRGGYTF. The CDR3 bases are TGTGCCAGCAGTTACGGGGTCCCAGGACGGGGTGGCTACACCTTC. V gene TRBV6-2 or TRBV6-3 combines with J gene TRBJ1-2; no firm D call. The germline V and J ends were trimmed by 2 bases and 7 bases, with 17 bases remaining between them. The germline V gene has CDR1 MNHEY and CDR2 SVGEGT. The CDR3 is 15 amino acids.

The J gene is TRBJ2-7, the V gene TRBV29-1; TRBD1 agrees at 8 bases. The junction had 4 bases not matched to a gene; V was cut back by 4 bases and J by 2 bases. Germline CDR1 reads SQVTM; CDR2 reads ANQGSEA. CDR3 length: 13 amino acids. DNA for the CDR3: TGCAGCGTTGGTGGACAGGGCACCTACGAGCAGTACTTC. Translation gives CSVGGQGTYEQYF.

This clone has only one observation. The chain uses TRBV11-2 and TRBJ2-7; 9 positions agree with TRBD1. V lost 3 bases to trimming and J lost 6 bases; unmatched junction nucleotides: 6. CDR1 SGHAT and CDR2 FQNNGV come from the germline V gene. The CDR3 loop spans 14 amino acids. CDR3 region: CASSFGTGYREQYF. The DNA for the CDR3 is TGTGCCAGCAGCTTTGGGACAGGGTACCGCGAGCAGTACTTC.

The chain has TRBV3-1 (or the pseudogene TRBV3-2) and TRBJ2-6, with TRBD2 matching 7 bases. The CDR3 has 15 residues. V trimming: 0 bases; J trimming: 5 bases; junction bases outside the gene matches: 1. Looked up from germline, CDR1 is LGHDT and CDR2 is YNNKEL (reference sequence). The CDR3 sequence: CASSQEGGRANVLTF. CDR3 in DNA: TGTGCCAGCAGCCAAGAGGGGGGGAGGGCCAACGTCCTGACTTTC.

The rearrangement links TRBV5-1 to TRBJ1-2; the D gene is possibly TRBD1 (5 bases). V lost 0 bases, J lost 4 bases, and 7 bases lay in between. The CDR3 contains 13 residues. The germline V gene has CDR1 SGHRS and CDR2 YFSETQ. The DNA of the CDR3 is TGCGCCAGCAGCTTGGACGGGGGCTATGGCTACACCTTC. Its translation is CASSLDGGYGYTF.

J is TRBJ2-7 and V is TRBV4-1; maybe TRBD2 (6 bases). CDR3 length: 15 amino acids. V was trimmed by 4 bases and J by 6 bases, leaving 19 bases between them. Germline V gives CDR1 MGHRA, CDR2 YSYEKL. CDR3 coding DNA: TGCGCCAGCAGCCCCTTGAGGGGCGGGAAAGGCGAGCAGTACTTC. Protein sequence: CASSPLRGGKGEQYF.

This clone was found once. The chain has TRBV5-5 and TRBJ2-5; D is unresolved. V lost 1 base and J lost 5, with 9 bases in between. This CDR3 comprises 13 residues. CDR1 is SGHKS and CDR2 is YYEKEE in the germline V gene (reference sequence). Written as DNA, the CDR3 is TGTGCCAGCAGCTTGACCGCCGCGGAGACCCAGTACTTC. As protein: CASSLTAAETQYF.

The chain couples TRBV2 to TRBJ1-1; unclear D gene. CDR3 size: 16 residues. The V gene lost 4 bases and the J gene lost 0 bases, with 15 bases spanning the gap. Germline V gene data show CDR1 as SNHLY and CDR2 as FYNNEI. The chain's CDR3 is CASSASIFSVNTEAFF. The CDR3 DNA is TGTGCCAGCAGTGCCTCAATCTTTTCGGTGAACACTGAAGCTTTCTTT.

This chain links TRBV2 with TRBJ2-3, with D possibly TRBD1 on 5 matching bases. The V and J ends lost 4 bases and 0 bases respectively, with 14 bases between them. Germline V lookup: CDR1 SNHLY, CDR2 FYNNEI. This CDR3 has 16 residues. The CDR3 loop is CASSALGRPSTDTQYF. For the CDR3, the DNA is TGTGCCAGCAGTGCCCTGGGGCGTCCTAGCACAGATACGCAGTATTTT. The complete variable domain, with remaining parts taken from reference TRBV2 and TRBJ2-3, reads EPEVTQTPSHQVTQMGQEVILRCVPISNHLYFYWYRQILGQKVEFLVSFYNNEISEKSEIFDDQFSVERPDGSNFTLKIRSTKLEDSAMYFCASSALGRPSTDTQYFGPGTRLTVL.